This T cell receptor (beta chain) was identified in a study of T cell repertoires in cytomegalovirus infection (dated by TCRdb to the late 2010s). Looking at the study overall: Donor HLA type was relevant to the analysis, as public TCR beta signatures indicated carriage of CMV infection together with the matching HLA type.

Notes on this clonotype: The antigen it recognizes is unknown. The record has no base qualities; no much larger clone is one base away.

Sequencer: Illumina HiSeq 1500. The raw public reads went through TCRdb reprocessing: fastp at Q25, MiXCR clone calling, in-frame beta chains kept. Entries are consolidated by CDR3 protein sequence, retaining the most common genes and DNA. The sample records around 630,000 distinct CDR3 sequences, approximately 24% of which are singletons. The ten largest make up roughly 8% of the sample. In the germline V gene, CDR1 corresponds to SGHAT and CDR2 to FQNNGV. Germline trimming: 5 bases from V, 5 bases from J; junction bases outside gene matches: 11. The CDR3 sequence holds 15 residues, the cysteine and phenylalanine included. CDR3 DNA is the only sequence kept; it has 45 bases, read in frame from the first base. Findings and caveats that apply to the study as a whole: Cumulative frequency of public TCR beta family members discriminated carriers of CMV infection plus the relevant HLA type in this cohort and an independent 352-donor cohort. In the ex vivo response, HLA-C-restricted CMV-specific TCR beta clonotypes were dominant, and in two of eight donors the single most frequent clonotype came from this HLA-C-restricted group.

The origin of this receptor is a human donor in good health (CMV status not recorded). Some clones in this sample may be carry-over from other donors' samples. The rearrangement joined TRBV11-2 to TRBJ2-7, and TRBD1 aligns with 8 junction nucleotides. Material: CD8+ T cells from PBMCs. The nucleotides are TGTGCCAGCAGCATCTCGGACAGGGTGGGAAACGAGCAGTACTTC. Its protein product is CASSISDRVGNEQYF.